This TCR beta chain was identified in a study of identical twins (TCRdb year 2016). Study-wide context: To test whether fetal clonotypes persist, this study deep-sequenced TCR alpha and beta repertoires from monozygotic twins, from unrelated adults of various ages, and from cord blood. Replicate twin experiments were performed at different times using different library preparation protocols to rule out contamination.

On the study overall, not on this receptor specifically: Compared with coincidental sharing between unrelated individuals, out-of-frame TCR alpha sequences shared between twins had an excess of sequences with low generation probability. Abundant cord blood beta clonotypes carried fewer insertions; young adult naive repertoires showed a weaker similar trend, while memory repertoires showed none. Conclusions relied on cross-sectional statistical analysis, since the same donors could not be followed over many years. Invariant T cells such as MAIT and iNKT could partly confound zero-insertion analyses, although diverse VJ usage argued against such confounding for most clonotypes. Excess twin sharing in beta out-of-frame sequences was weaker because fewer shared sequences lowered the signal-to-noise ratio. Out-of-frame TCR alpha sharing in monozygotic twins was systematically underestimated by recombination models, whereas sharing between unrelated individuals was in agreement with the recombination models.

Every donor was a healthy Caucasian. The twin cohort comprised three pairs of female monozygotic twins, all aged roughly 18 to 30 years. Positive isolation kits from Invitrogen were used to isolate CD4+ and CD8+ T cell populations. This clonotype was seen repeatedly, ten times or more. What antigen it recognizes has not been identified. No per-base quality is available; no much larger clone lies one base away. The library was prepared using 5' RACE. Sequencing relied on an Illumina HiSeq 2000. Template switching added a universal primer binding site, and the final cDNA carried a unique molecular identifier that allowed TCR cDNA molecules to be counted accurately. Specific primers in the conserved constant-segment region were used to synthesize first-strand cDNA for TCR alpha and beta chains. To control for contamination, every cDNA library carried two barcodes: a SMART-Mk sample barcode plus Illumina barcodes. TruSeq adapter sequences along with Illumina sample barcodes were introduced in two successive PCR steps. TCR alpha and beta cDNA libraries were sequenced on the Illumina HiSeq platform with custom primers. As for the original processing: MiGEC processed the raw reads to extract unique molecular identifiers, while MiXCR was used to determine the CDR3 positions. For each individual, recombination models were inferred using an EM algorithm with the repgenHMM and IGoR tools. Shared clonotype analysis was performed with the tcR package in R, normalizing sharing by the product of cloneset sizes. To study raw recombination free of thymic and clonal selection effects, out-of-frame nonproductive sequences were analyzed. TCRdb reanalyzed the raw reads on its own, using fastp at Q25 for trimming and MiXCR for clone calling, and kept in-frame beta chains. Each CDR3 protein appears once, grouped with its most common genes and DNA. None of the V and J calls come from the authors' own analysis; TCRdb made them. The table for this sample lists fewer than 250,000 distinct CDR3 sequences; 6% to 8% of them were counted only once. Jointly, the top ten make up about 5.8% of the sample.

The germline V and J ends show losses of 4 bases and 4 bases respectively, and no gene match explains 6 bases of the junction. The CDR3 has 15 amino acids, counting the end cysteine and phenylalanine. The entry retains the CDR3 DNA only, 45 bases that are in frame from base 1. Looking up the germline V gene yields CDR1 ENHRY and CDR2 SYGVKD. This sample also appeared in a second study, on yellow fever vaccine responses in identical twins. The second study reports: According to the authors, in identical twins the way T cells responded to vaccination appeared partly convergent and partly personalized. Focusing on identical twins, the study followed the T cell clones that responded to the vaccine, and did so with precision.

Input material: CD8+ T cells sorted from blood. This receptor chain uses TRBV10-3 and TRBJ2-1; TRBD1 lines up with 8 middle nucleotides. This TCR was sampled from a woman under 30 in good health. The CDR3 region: CAISATGGEYNEQFF. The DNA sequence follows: TGTGCCATCAGTGCCACAGGGGGAGAATACAATGAGCAGTTCTTC.